A single sample is the source of the 14 T cell receptor beta chains below, sequenced in a study of blood T cell repertoires in COVID-19 (TCRdb year 2020). The library was prepared using the immunoSEQ multiplex PCR assay. Here the immuneACCESS table is served through TCRdb, limited to in-frame sequences with V and J called. Missing clones are a known gap in these copies; in checked studies unresolved V genes cover under half, and the rest lacks a known reason. In this sample the table shows some 100,000 clones, 70% to 90% of which occur a single time. About 13% of the sample rests with the top ten. The sequencing sample was made of peripheral blood. Every receptor here comes from a human donor in a cohort sampled during active COVID-19.

The chain combines TRBV5-5 with TRBJ2-1, with TRBD2 matching 11 bases. Germline loops: CDR1 SGHKS, CDR2 YYEKEE (reference sequence). V lost 0 bases to trimming and J lost 8 bases; unmatched junction nucleotides: 1. The CDR3 loop spans 14 amino acids. As DNA, the CDR3 is TGTGCCAGCAGCTTGGTAGCGGGGGGGTATGAGCAGTTCTTC. Protein: CASSLVAGGYEQFF.

The V and J genes are TRBV18 and TRBJ2-7; 9 bases are shared with TRBD1. CDR3 length: 16 amino acids. From germline, CDR1 is KGHSH and CDR2 LQKENI. V trimming: 3 bases; J trimming: 0 bases; junction bases outside the gene matches: 6. DNA for the CDR3: TGTGCCAGCTCACCGCCGACAGGGGGTGGCTCCTACGAGCAGTACTTC. Translating it yields CASSPPTGGGSYEQYF.

With respect to this clone: Other DNA variants within this sample encode the same CDR3. The CDR3 sequence is CASSRVMNTEAFF. The CDR3 region has the DNA TGTGCCAGCAGCCGAGTTATGAACACTGAAGCTTTCTTT. The chain is built from TRBV3-1 (or the pseudogene TRBV3-2) and TRBJ1-1, with D unclear. V was shortened by 4 bases and J by 0 bases, with 6 bases between the two germline ends. The CDR3 covers 13 residues. Germline CDR1 reads LGHDT; CDR2 reads YNNKEL (reference sequence).

The CDR3 DNA sequence: TGTGCCAGCTCACCCGACAGGGTTGGGGCCAACGTCCTGACTTTC. Protein sequence: CASSPDRVGANVLTF. V usage is TRBV18 and J usage is TRBJ2-6, with 7 positions matching TRBD1. The CDR3 length is 15 residues. Germline V gene lookup returns CDR1 KGHSH and CDR2 LQKENI. The V and J ends lost 3 bases and 3 bases, in that order; junction bases with no gene match: 2.

DNA of the CDR3: TGTGCCAGCAGCCCGCGGGGGGACAGGGAGGACGAGCAGTACTTC. Protein product: CASSPRGDREDEQYF. The gene calls are TRBV4-2 and TRBJ2-7; a possible D gene is TRBD1 (9 bases). CDR1 and CDR2 (germline): LGHNA, YNFKEQ. Trimming stripped 4 bases from V and 5 bases from J, with 18 bases between. The CDR3 is made up of 15 amino acids.

The V call is TRBV21-1, the J call TRBJ2-2; the D call of TRBD1 is as the table states it, not checked on the DNA. TRBV21-1 counts as a pseudogene. This CDR3 is 11 amino acids long. The DNA of the CDR3 is TGTGCCAGCAGGGCCACCGGGGAGCTGTTTTTT. Translated, it gives CASRATGELFF.

The CDR3 DNA follows: TGTGCCAGCAGACCTGCGGAGACCCAGTACTTC. Translated: CASRPAETQYF. The chain joins TRBV7-6 to TRBJ2-5; no clear D. The CDR3 covers 11 residues. The V and J ends lost 6 bases and 5 bases respectively, with 7 bases between them. Germline assignment: CDR1 SGHVS and CDR2 FNYEAQ.

This clone was counted between two and nine times. The rearrangement uses TRBV4-3 and TRBJ1-3; D gene unclear. Germline V gene lookup returns CDR1 LGHNA and CDR2 YSLEER. This CDR3 is 17 amino acids long. V dropped 3 bases and J dropped 0 bases, with 15 bases sitting between them. This CDR3 is CASSQNLRGSSGNTIYF. In DNA form, the CDR3 reads TGCGCCAGCAGCCAGAACCTGCGGGGAAGCTCTGGAAACACCATATATTTT.

The sample holds one count of this clone. The chain employs TRBV6-5 and TRBJ2-3; a weak D match, TRBD1 (5 bases). Trimming pared 10 bases from V and 4 bases from J, leaving 12 bases between. The CDR3 totals 12 residues. The V gene's germline CDR1 is MNHEY and CDR2 SVGAGI. The CDR3 spells CATSTAADTQYF. Here the CDR3 DNA reads TGTGCCACCTCGACAGCTGCAGATACGCAGTATTTT.

The rearrangement links TRBV6-5 to TRBJ2-7, with a tentative D call TRBD2 (6 bases). The length of the CDR3 is 16 residues. The ends were cut back, 0 bases at V and 3 bases at J, with 15 bases in the middle. In germline, CDR1 is MNHEY, CDR2 SVGAGI. The CDR3 DNA follows: TGTGCCAGCAGTTACTCCTCGGGAGCCAGGGTCTACGAGCAGTACTTC. Protein product: CASSYSSGARVYEQYF.

This clone was seen at least ten times. V usage is TRBV27 and J usage is TRBJ1-2, with 9 bases fitting TRBD1. This CDR3 has 15 residues. The V gene's germline CDR1 is MNHEY and CDR2 SMNVEV (reference sequence). After removal of 3 bases from V and 4 bases from J, the junction contained 6 bases not matched to a gene. The CDR3 nucleotides read TGTGCCAGCAGTTTCCACAGGGGGCGTAGCTATGGCTACACCTTC. Protein sequence: CASSFHRGRSYGYTF.

The gene calls are TRBV2 and TRBJ1-2; TRBD1 matches 8 bases. The germline gives CDR1 SNHLY, CDR2 FYNNEI. The CDR3 has 13 amino acids. V dropped 7 bases and J dropped 4; count of bases not matched to a gene: 5. The CDR3 DNA follows: TGTGCCAGCAACGGACAGGGATTCTATGGCTACACCTTC. Protein product: CASNGQGFYGYTF. Combining the CDR3 with reference TRBV2 and TRBJ1-2 gives the whole variable domain EPEVTQTPSHQVTQMGQEVILRCVPISNHLYFYWYRQILGQKVEFLVSFYNNEISEKSEIFDDQFSVERPDGSNFTLKIRSTKLEDSAMYFCASNGQGFYGYTFGSGTRLTVV.

This clone appeared a few times. V gene TRBV4-3 combines with J gene TRBJ2-1; 9 nucleotides align to TRBD1. J was trimmed by 5 bases and V by 5 bases; bases with no gene match: 13. This CDR3 spans 17 amino acids. Germline CDR1 LGHNA, CDR2 YSLEER. The chain's CDR3 is CASSEWHRTGEDNEQFF. CDR3 DNA sequence: TGCGCCAGCAGCGAATGGCATAGGACAGGGGAAGACAATGAGCAGTTCTTC.

This chain joins TRBV7-3 and TRBJ1-1; 9 bases match TRBD1. Looked up from germline, CDR1 is SGHTA and CDR2 is FQGTGA. V lost 3 bases and J lost 2; bases outside the gene matches: 7. This CDR3 contains 16 residues. CDR3 residues: CASSLGPTGGNTEAFF. The CDR3 region has the DNA TGTGCCAGCAGCTTGGGCCCGACAGGGGGTAACACTGAAGCTTTCTTT.